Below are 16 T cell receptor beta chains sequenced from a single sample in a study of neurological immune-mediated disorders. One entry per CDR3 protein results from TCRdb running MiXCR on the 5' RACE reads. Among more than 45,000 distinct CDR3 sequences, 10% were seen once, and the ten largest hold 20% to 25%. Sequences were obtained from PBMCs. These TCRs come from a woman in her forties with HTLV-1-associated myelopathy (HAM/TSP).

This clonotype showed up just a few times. CDR3 nucleotides: TGCAGCGTTGACCAGGGAAGAGGTGGAAACACCATATATTTT. Its protein product is CSVDQGRGGNTIYF. The chain links TRBV29-1 to TRBJ1-3; TRBD1 is a possible D gene (5 bases). The V gene lost 3 bases and the J gene lost 3 bases, with 12 bases spanning the gap. This CDR3 has 14 residues. Germline CDR1 and CDR2: SQVTM and ANQGSEA. Filled out from reference TRBV29-1 and TRBJ1-3, the complete variable domain reads SAVISQKPSRDICQRGTSLTIQCQVDSQVTMMFWYRQQPGQSLTLIATANQGSEATYESGFVIDKFPISRPNLTFSTLTVSNMSPEDSSIYLCSVDQGRGGNTIYFGEGSWLTVV.

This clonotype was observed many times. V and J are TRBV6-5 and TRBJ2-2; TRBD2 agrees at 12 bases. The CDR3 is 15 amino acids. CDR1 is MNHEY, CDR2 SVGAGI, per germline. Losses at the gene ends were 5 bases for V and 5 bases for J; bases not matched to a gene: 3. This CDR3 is CASSPTSGGTGELFF. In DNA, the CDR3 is TGTGCCAGCAGTCCTACTAGCGGGGGGACCGGGGAGCTGTTTTTT.

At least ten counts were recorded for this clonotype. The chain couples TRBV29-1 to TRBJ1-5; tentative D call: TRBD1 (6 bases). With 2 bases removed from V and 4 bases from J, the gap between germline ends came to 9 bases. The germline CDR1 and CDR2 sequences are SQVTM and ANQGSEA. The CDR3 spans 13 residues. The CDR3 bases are TGCAGCGTTGAACAGGGGCGGAATCAGCCCCAGCATTTT. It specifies CSVEQGRNQPQHF.

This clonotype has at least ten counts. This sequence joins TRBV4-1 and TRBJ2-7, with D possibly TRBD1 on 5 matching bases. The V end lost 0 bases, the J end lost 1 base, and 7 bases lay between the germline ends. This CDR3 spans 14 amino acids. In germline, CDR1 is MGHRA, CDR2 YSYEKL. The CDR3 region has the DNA TGCGCCAGCAGCCAAGATAGACAGTCCTACGAGCAGTACTTC. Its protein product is CASSQDRQSYEQYF.

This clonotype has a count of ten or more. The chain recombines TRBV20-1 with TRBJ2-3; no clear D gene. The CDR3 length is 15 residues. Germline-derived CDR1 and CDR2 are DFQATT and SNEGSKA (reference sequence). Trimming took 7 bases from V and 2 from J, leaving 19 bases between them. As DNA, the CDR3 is TGCAGTGTCCCTATTGAGCAGTTACACACAGATACGCAGTATTTT. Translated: CSVPIEQLHTDTQYF.

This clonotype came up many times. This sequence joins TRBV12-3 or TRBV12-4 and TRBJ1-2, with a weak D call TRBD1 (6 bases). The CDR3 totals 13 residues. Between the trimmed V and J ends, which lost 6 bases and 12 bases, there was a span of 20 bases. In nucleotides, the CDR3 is TGTGCCAGCAGCATGAATTCGAGACGGGACAACACCTTC. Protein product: CASSMNSRRDNTF.

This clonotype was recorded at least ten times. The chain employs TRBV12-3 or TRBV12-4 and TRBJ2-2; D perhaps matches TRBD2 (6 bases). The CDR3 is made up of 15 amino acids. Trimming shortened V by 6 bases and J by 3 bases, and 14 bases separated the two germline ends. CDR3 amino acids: CASRSEGRYTGELFF. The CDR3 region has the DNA TGTGCCAGCAGATCGGAGGGACGATACACCGGGGAGCTGTTTTTT.

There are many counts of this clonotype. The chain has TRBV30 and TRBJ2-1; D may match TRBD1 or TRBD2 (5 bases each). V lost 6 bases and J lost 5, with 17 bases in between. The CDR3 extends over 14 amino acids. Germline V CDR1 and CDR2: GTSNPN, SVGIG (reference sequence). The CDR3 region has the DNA TGTGCCTGCGGCGTGGGGCGGGTGGACAATGAGCAGTTCTTC. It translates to CACGVGRVDNEQFF.

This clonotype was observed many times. In DNA, the CDR3 is TGCAGCTTTGGGACATCCGCCTACGAGCAGTACTTC. This sequence encodes CSFGTSAYEQYF. The V and J genes are TRBV29-1 and TRBJ2-7; D may be TRBD1 (6 bases). V shed 8 bases and J shed 2 bases, with 13 bases lying between them. Germline V gene sequence: CDR1 SQVTM, CDR2 ANQGSEA. The CDR3 runs 12 residues.

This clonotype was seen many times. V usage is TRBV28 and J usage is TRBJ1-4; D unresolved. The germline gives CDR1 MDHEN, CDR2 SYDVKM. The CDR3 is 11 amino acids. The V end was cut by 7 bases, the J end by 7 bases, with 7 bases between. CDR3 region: CASNEREKLFF. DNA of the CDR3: TGTGCCAGCAATGAACGTGAAAAACTGTTTTTT.

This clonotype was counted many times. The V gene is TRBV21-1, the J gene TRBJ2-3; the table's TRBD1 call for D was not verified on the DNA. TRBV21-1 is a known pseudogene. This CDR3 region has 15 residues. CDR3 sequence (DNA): TGTGCCAGCACCGTTGACAGCATTAGCACAGATACGCAGTATTTT. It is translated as CASTVDSISTDTQYF.

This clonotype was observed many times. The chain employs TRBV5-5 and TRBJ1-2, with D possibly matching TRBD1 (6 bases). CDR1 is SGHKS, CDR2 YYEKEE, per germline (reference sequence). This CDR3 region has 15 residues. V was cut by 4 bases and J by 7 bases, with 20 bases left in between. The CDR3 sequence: CASSPIGQGSGGYTF. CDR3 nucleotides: TGTGCCAGCAGCCCAATTGGGCAGGGGTCGGGTGGCTACACCTTC.

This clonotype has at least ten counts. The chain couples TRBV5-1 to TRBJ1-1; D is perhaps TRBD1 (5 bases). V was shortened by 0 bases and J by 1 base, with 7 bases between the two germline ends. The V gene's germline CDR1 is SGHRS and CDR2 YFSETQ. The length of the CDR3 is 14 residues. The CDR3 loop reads CASSLGGQNTEAFF. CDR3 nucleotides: TGCGCCAGCAGCTTGGGTGGACAGAACACTGAAGCTTTCTTT.

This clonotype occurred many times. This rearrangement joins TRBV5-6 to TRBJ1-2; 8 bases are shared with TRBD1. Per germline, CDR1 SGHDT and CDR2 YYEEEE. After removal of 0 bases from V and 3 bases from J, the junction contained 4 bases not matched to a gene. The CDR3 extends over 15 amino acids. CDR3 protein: CASSLAPTGDYGYTF. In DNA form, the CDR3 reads TGTGCCAGCAGCTTGGCCCCGACAGGGGACTATGGCTACACCTTC. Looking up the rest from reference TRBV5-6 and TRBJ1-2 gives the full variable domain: DAGVTQSPTHLIKTRGQQVTLRCSPKSGHDTVSWYQQALGQGPQFIFQYYEEEERQRGNFPDRFSGHQFPNYSSELNVNALLLGDSALYLCASSLAPTGDYGYTFGSGTRLTVV.

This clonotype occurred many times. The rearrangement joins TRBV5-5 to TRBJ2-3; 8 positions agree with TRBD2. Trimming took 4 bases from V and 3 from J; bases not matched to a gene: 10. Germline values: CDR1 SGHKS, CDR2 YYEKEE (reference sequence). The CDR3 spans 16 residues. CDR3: CASSRTGTSKTDTQYF. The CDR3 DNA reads TGTGCCAGCAGCCGCACCGGGACTAGTAAGACAGATACGCAGTATTTT.

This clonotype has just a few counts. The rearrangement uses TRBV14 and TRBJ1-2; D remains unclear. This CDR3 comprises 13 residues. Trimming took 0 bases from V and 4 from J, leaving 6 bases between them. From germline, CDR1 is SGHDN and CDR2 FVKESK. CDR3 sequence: CASSQDRTYGYTF. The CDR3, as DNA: TGTGCCAGCAGCCAAGATAGGACCTATGGCTACACCTTC.